The rows below give T cell receptor beta chains drawn from one sample of a study of sequential checkpoint blockade in melanoma. Clones were read by immunoSEQ multiplex PCR, and TCRdb kept only the in-frame ones, dropping some. Here the sample spans tens of thousands of clones, almost 85% being singletons. The source material was CD8+ T cells sorted from blood (inferred from file names), sampled from a patient given nivolumab and ipilimumab in sequence. These receptors were collected from a human donor with melanoma. CDR3s include the opening cysteine and the closing phenylalanine or tryptophan. D genes are given only for firm matches. Expanded clones are given a class, and other clones once, few, many or no size at all.

.	TRBV28	.	TRBJ2-7	TGTGCCAGCAGCCACGGGACTTCGAGGGAGTACTTC	CASSHGTSREYF
.	TRBV27	TRBD2	TRBJ2-1	TGTGCCAGCAGAGAGGGAGGGGACAATGAGCAGTTCTTC	CASREGGDNEQFF
.	TRBV4-2	TRBD1	TRBJ2-7	TGTGCCAGCATGCGAACAGGGGGCTCGGGCTACGAGCAGTACTTC	CASMRTGGSGYEQYF
once	TRBV5-1	TRBD2	TRBJ2-5	TGCGTCAGCAGCTTGGAGGGATCCGGGGGGGAGACCCAGTACTTC	CVSSLEGSGGETQYF
.	TRBV30	.	TRBJ2-1	TGTGCCTGGAGAGACACAGGGTCCCACAATGAGCAGTTCTTC	CAWRDTGSHNEQFF
once	TRBV19	.	TRBJ1-4	TGTGCCAGTAGCGTCCCGATCCAGGAACAAATTAATGAAAAACTGTTTTTT	CASSVPIQEQINEKLFF
.	TRBV6-4	TRBD1	TRBJ2-1	TGTGCCAGCAGTGGTGGCAGGACAGGGAACATGGATGAGCAGTTCTTC	CASSGGRTGNMDEQFF
.	TRBV27	TRBD2	TRBJ2-7	TGTGCCAGCAGTTTAGGTGGGAGGGCCTACGAGCAGTACTTC	CASSLGGRAYEQYF
.	TRBV6-6	.	TRBJ2-3	TGTGCCAGCAGTTACTCGAGCAGCACAGATACGCAGTATTTT	CASSYSSSTDTQYF
.	TRBV5-3	TRBD2	TRBJ2-1	TGTGCCAGAAGCTCTCAAATAGCGGGAGATGAGCAGTTCTTC	CARSSQIAGDEQFF
.	TRBV7-9	.	TRBJ2-5	TGTGCCAGCAGCTTAGCGTTTAGCGGACAAGAGACCCAGTACTTC	CASSLAFSGQETQYF
.	TRBV28	.	TRBJ2-5	TGTGCCACTCGGGGATCCCAAGAGACCCAGTACTTC	CATRGSQETQYF
.	TRBV5-1	.	TRBJ1-4	TGCGCCAGCAGCACGGAGTCCGGGGCTAATGAAAAACTGTTTTTT	CASSTESGANEKLFF
.	TRBV6-1	.	TRBJ2-2	TGTGCCAGCAGTGAAGAGAGTGAAACCGGGGAGCTGTTTTTT	CASSEESETGELFF
.	TRBV19	.	TRBJ1-1	TGTGCCAGTAGTATATGGGCAGTGAAAACTGAAGCTTTCTTT	CASSIWAVKTEAFF
.	TRBV5-1	TRBD1	TRBJ2-2	TGCGCCAGCAGCTTTCTGGACAGGGGATACACCGGGGAGCTGTTTTTT	CASSFLDRGYTGELFF
.	TRBV27	TRBD2	TRBJ2-1	TGTGCCAGCACTAGCGGGAGAAATGGCGTCGATGAGCAGTTCTTC	CASTSGRNGVDEQFF
.	TRBV15	TRBD1	TRBJ1-5	TGTGCCACCAGCTCTGAGACAGGGAATCAGCCCCAGCATTTT	CATSSETGNQPQHF
.	TRBV27	.	TRBJ2-7	TGTGCCAGCAGAACCGGGACTCTTAATTACGAGCAGTACTTC	CASRTGTLNYEQYF
.	TRBV29-1	.	TRBJ1-1	TGCAGCGCTCCGACAGGCACTGAAGCTTTCTTT	CSAPTGTEAFF
.	TRBV14	TRBD1	TRBJ1-1	TGTGCCACCAATTCAGGGGGCGCCGGCACTGAAGCTTTCTTT	CATNSGGAGTEAFF
.	TRBV27	TRBD1	TRBJ1-1	TGTGCCAGCAGCCGAACAGGGGACACTGAAGCTTTCTTT	CASSRTGDTEAFF
.	TRBV7-9	TRBD2	TRBJ2-7	TGTGCCAGCAGCCTGCCGGGGGGCGAGCAGTACTTC	CASSLPGGEQYF
.	TRBV7-9	TRBD2	TRBJ2-1	TGTGCCAGCAGCTTAGGAGCGGGAACCTACAATGAGCAGTTCTTC	CASSLGAGTYNEQFF
.	TRBV5-1	TRBD1	TRBJ1-1	TGCGCCAGCAGCTTGTACAGGGGGGACACTGAAGCTTTCTTT	CASSLYRGDTEAFF
.	TRBV4-1	.	TRBJ2-1	TGCGCCAGCAGCCAGGTTTCAGGGGATACACGCAATGAGCAGTTCTTC	CASSQVSGDTRNEQFF
.	TRBV7-9	TRBD1	TRBJ1-1	TGTGCCAGCAGCTTAGTTGAGGTGGGACAGCCAAATCTTTTT	CASSLVEVGQPNLF